This TCR beta chain was identified during a study of identical twins. Overall study results and limits: Low generation probability was overrepresented in out-of-frame alpha sequences shared by twins. Fewer insertions were carried by abundant cord blood beta clonotypes, but none was seen in memory repertoires.

MiXCR was run by TCRdb on the 5' RACE reads, yielding one entry per CDR3 protein. In the table there are about 220,000 distinct CDR3 sequences, around 6.9% of which are singletons. This clonotype has a count of ten or more. Its antigen is currently unknown. This CDR3 is 17 amino acids long. The V gene end was trimmed by 4 bases and the J gene end by 4 bases; junction bases not matched to a gene: 9. The same data also went into a second study, on yellow fever vaccine responses in identical twins.

Sequencing input: memory (CD45RO+) T cells sorted from blood. This TCR came from a woman aged 18-29 years in good health. The V and J genes are TRBV12-3 or TRBV12-4 and TRBJ2-3; 12 nucleotides align to TRBD1. The CDR3, as DNA: TGTGCCAGCAGTTCCTCGACCGGGGACAGGGGGCCAGATACGCAGTATTTT. Amino acids: CASSSSTGDRGPDTQYF.